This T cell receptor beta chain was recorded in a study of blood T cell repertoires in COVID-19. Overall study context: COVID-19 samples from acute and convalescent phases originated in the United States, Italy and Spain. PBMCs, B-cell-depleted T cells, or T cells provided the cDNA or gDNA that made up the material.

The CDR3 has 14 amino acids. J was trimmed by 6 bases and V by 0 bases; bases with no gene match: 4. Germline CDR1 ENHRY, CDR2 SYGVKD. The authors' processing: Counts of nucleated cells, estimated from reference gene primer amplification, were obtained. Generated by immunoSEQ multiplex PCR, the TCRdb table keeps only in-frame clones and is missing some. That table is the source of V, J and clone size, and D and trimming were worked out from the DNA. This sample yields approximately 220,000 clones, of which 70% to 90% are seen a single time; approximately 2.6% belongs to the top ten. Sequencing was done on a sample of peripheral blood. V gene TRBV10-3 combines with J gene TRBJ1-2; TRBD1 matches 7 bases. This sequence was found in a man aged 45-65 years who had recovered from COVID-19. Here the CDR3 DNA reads TGTGCCATCAGTGAGTCGGAGGGGGCAGATGGCTACACCTTC. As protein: CAISESEGADGYTF.